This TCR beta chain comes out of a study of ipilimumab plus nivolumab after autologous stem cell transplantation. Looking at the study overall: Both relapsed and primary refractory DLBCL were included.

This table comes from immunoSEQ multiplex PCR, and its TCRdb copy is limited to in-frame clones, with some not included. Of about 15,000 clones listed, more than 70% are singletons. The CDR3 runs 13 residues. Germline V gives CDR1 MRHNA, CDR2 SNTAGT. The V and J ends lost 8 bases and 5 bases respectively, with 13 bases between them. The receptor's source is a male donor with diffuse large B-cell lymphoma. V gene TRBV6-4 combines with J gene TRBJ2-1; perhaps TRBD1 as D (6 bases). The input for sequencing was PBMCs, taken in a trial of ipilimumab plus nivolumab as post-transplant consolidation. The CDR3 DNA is TGTGCCAGCGGACGGACAGCCAACAATGAGCAGTTCTTC. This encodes CASGRTANNEQFF.